These 29 T cell receptor beta chains came from one sample sequenced in a study of blood T cell repertoires in COVID-19. Measured with immunoSEQ multiplex PCR; TCRdb has only the in-frame clones, and not every one. The sample records 80,000 or so clones, around 80% being singletons. The sample consisted of peripheral blood. The receptors stem from a woman between 70 and 85 years old with acute or convalescent COVID-19.

The V and J genes are TRBV27 and TRBJ2-2; 8 positions match TRBD1. The CDR3 contains 15 residues. Germline lookup yields CDR1 MNHEY and CDR2 SMNVEV (reference sequence). V gave up 5 bases and J gave up 4 bases; unmatched junction bases: 6. The CDR3, as DNA: TGTGCCAGCAGTCCGAGGACAGGGCCCACCGGGGAGCTGTTTTTT. Protein: CASSPRTGPTGELFF.

V usage is TRBV4-2 and J usage is TRBJ2-2; D possibly corresponds to TRBD2 (6 bases). CDR3 size: 16 residues. Trimming pared 2 bases from V and 0 bases from J, leaving 10 bases between. In germline, CDR1 is LGHNA, CDR2 YNFKEQ. CDR3 region: CASSQPGTANTGELFF. The CDR3, as DNA: TGTGCCAGCAGCCAACCCGGGACTGCGAACACCGGGGAGCTGTTTTTT.

The chain carries TRBV3-1 (or the pseudogene TRBV3-2) and TRBJ1-2; 7 bases map to TRBD1. Per germline, CDR1 LGHDT and CDR2 YNNKEL (reference sequence). This CDR3 comprises 15 residues. Unmatched junction bases numbered 5, after V lost 1 base and J lost 3 bases. CDR3 region: CASSQGGGKYYGYTF. The CDR3 DNA follows: TGTGCCAGCAGCCAAGGAGGGGGCAAATACTATGGCTACACCTTC.

This chain joins TRBV4-2 and TRBJ2-6; maybe TRBD2 (6 bases). V was clipped by 1 base and J by 0 bases, with 16 bases between them. The CDR3 sequence is 19 residues long. Germline values: CDR1 LGHNA, CDR2 YNFKEQ. Here the CDR3 reads CASSQGNLALYSGANVLTF. CDR3 DNA sequence: TGTGCCAGCAGCCAAGGGAACCTAGCGCTGTACTCTGGGGCCAACGTCCTGACTTTC.

This clone was detected a few times. The chain couples TRBV6-1 to TRBJ1-1, with 12 bases matching TRBD1. CDR3 length: 18 amino acids. The J segment lost 4 bases and the V segment lost 2 bases, leaving 11 bases of the junction unmatched. Germline CDR1 MNHNS, CDR2 SASEGT. CDR3 sequence (DNA): TGTGCCAGCAGTGAATCTTGGAGGGACAGGGGGCGCGGCACTGAAGCTTTCTTT. Translating it yields CASSESWRDRGRGTEAFF.

This rearrangement joins TRBV10-2 to TRBJ2-5; 8 nucleotides agree with TRBD2. The CDR3 runs to 15 residues. Trimming cost V 5 bases and J 0 bases; bases outside gene matches: 5. Germline CDR1 WSHSY, CDR2 SAAADI. The CDR3 reads CASSYGGRYQETQYF. CDR3 coding DNA: TGCGCCAGCAGTTACGGCGGGAGGTACCAAGAGACCCAGTACTTC.

The chain couples TRBV6-5 to TRBJ1-1, with D maybe TRBD1 (5 bases). Trimming took off 6 bases at V and 5 bases at J, with 13 bases between the two ends. Germline V lookup: CDR1 MNHEY, CDR2 SVGAGI. The CDR3 loop spans 13 amino acids. The CDR3 nucleotides read TGTGCCAGCAGGTCCGGGGAGGGGACTGAAGCTTTCTTT. Protein product: CASRSGEGTEAFF.

This chain uses TRBV7-3 with TRBJ2-1, with no clear D. Trimming removed 4 bases from V and 6 bases from J, with 7 bases in between. This CDR3 is built from 12 residues. The germline V gene encodes CDR1 SGHTA and CDR2 FQGTGA. The CDR3 spells CASSYSSNEQFF. The CDR3 DNA is TGTGCCAGCAGCTACTCATCCAATGAGCAGTTCTTC.

The chain's CDR3 is CASSWDRGNEQYF. In DNA form, the CDR3 reads TGTGCCAGCAGTTGGGACAGGGGGAACGAGCAGTACTTC. V gene TRBV6-5 combines with J gene TRBJ2-7; 11 bases line up with TRBD1. Germline V gene sequence: CDR1 MNHEY, CDR2 SVGAGI. The CDR3 spans 13 residues. Trimming took 4 bases from V and 5 from J; bases not matched to a gene: 1.

This chain links TRBV9 with TRBJ2-1; 12 nucleotides match TRBD2. V shed 2 bases, J shed 0 bases, and the junction held 9 bases outside the gene matches. In germline, CDR1 is SGDLS, CDR2 YYNGEE. This CDR3 is built from 19 residues. The CDR3 is CASSVGLAGPVSSYNEQFF. The CDR3, as DNA: TGTGCCAGCAGCGTTGGACTAGCGGGACCCGTAAGCTCCTACAATGAGCAGTTCTTC.

This chain uses TRBV25-1 with TRBJ1-2; 7 bases align to TRBD1. Germline CDR1 is MGHDK and CDR2 is SYGVNS. The V gene end was trimmed by 4 bases and the J gene end by 4 bases; junction bases not matched to a gene: 9. CDR3 length equals 15 residues. CDR3 in amino acids: CASSGSPGQTYGYTF. The CDR3, as DNA: TGTGCCAGCAGTGGAAGCCCGGGACAGACCTATGGCTACACCTTC.

The chain is built from TRBV4-2 and TRBJ2-3; tentative D call: TRBD1 (6 bases). Trimming took 1 base from V and 0 from J, leaving 14 bases between them. The CDR3 consists of 17 residues. Looked up from germline, CDR1 is LGHNA and CDR2 is YNFKEQ. The chain's CDR3 is CASSQGAGGQSTDTQYF. CDR3 coding DNA: TGTGCCAGCAGCCAAGGGGCCGGCGGACAGAGCACAGATACGCAGTATTTT.

The chain couples TRBV5-1 to TRBJ2-7, with TRBD1 matching over 8 bases. Germline V gene sequence: CDR1 SGHRS, CDR2 YFSETQ. This CDR3 has 15 residues. V gave up 3 bases and J gave up 1 base; unmatched junction bases: 6. This CDR3 is CASSSGTGRSYEQYF. For the CDR3, the DNA is TGCGCCAGCAGCTCCGGGACAGGCAGATCCTACGAGCAGTACTTC.

The chain couples TRBV6-4 to TRBJ1-2; D is unclear. The ends were cut back, 6 bases at V and 4 bases at J, with 12 bases in the middle. The CDR3 consists of 13 residues. Germline V gene data show CDR1 as MRHNA and CDR2 as SNTAGT. The CDR3 region has the DNA TGTGCCAGCAGCACGGGGATTTTCTATGGCTACACCTTC. Protein sequence: CASSTGIFYGYTF.

The rearrangement uses TRBV10-1 and TRBJ2-7; TRBD2 matches 9 bases. This CDR3 has 13 amino acids. V lost 4 bases to trimming and J lost 6 bases; unmatched junction nucleotides: 4. Germline CDR1 reads WNHNN; CDR2 reads SYGVQD (reference sequence). CDR3 sequence reads: CASSVLAGAEQYF. The CDR3 nucleotides read TGCGCCAGCAGTGTACTAGCGGGTGCCGAGCAGTACTTC.

This chain joins TRBV27 and TRBJ1-1; D gene ambiguous. V was shortened by 6 bases and J by 2 bases, with 13 bases between the two germline ends. The CDR3 extends over 14 amino acids. The germline V gene encodes CDR1 MNHEY and CDR2 SMNVEV (reference sequence). CDR3 region: CASRKQTTNTEAFF. The CDR3, as DNA: TGTGCCAGCAGGAAACAGACTACTAACACTGAAGCTTTCTTT.

The chain is built from TRBV3-1 (or the pseudogene TRBV3-2) and TRBJ2-1; 10 bases line up with TRBD2. CDR3 length: 14 residues. Germline loops: CDR1 LGHDT, CDR2 YNNKEL (reference sequence). The V and J ends lost 10 bases and 5 bases, in that order; junction bases with no gene match: 8. The CDR3 here is CATDSGRNDNEQFF. CDR3 nucleotide sequence: TGTGCCACCGATAGCGGGAGGAATGACAATGAGCAGTTCTTC.

The gene calls are TRBV5-1 and TRBJ1-2; D uncertain. Germline assignment: CDR1 SGHRS and CDR2 YFSETQ. The CDR3 is 15 residues long. Trimming pared 0 bases from V and 2 bases from J, leaving 11 bases between. CDR3 residues: CASSLGGSGNYGYTF. CDR3 DNA: TGCGCCAGCAGCTTGGGAGGGAGTGGGAACTATGGCTACACCTTC.

The chain employs TRBV24-1 and TRBJ2-1; 10 positions match TRBD2. Germline V gene data show CDR1 as KGHDR and CDR2 as SFDVKD. The V gene end was trimmed by 1 base and the J gene end by 7 bases; junction bases not matched to a gene: 6. The CDR3 has 16 residues. The DNA for the CDR3 is TGTGCCACCAGTGATTTTGCTAGCGGGAGTGGAAATGAGCAGTTCTTC. It translates to CATSDFASGSGNEQFF.

This chain connects TRBV29-1 to TRBJ2-1, with a possible D match to TRBD1 (6 bases). V lost 3 bases and J 5 bases, leaving 8 bases between the germline ends. Germline CDR1 is SQVTM and CDR2 is ANQGSEA. This CDR3 is built from 12 residues. The DNA of the CDR3 is TGCAGCGTTGAGGGGGCCCACAATGAGCAGTTCTTC. It yields the protein CSVEGAHNEQFF.

This clone came up once. V usage is TRBV5-1 and J usage is TRBJ2-2, with 8 bases aligning to TRBD1. The CDR3 has 16 amino acids. Germline CDR1 reads SGHRS; CDR2 reads YFSETQ. Unmatched junction bases numbered 13, after V lost 6 bases and J lost 6 bases. CDR3: CASNLGQGNHPGELFF. CDR3 DNA sequence: TGCGCCAGCAACCTAGGACAGGGAAACCACCCCGGGGAGCTGTTTTTT. Combining the CDR3 with reference TRBV5-1 and TRBJ2-2 gives the whole variable domain KAGVTQTPRYLIKTRGQQVTLSCSPISGHRSVSWYQQTPGQGLQFLFEYFSETQRNKGNFPGRFSGRQFSNSRSEMNVSTLELGDSALYLCASNLGQGNHPGELFFGEGSRLTVL.

The rearrangement links TRBV7-2 to TRBJ2-1; possible D gene TRBD1, 6 bases. The V and J ends lost 0 bases and 4 bases respectively, with 13 bases between them. CDR3 size: 16 residues. Germline V gene sequence: CDR1 SGHTA, CDR2 FQGNSA. CDR3 loop: CASSLASTGIYNEQFF. The DNA of the CDR3 is TGTGCCAGCAGCTTAGCCAGTACAGGGATTTACAATGAGCAGTTCTTC.

The V call is TRBV7-9, the J call TRBJ1-1, with D possibly being TRBD1 (6 bases). CDR1 and CDR2 (germline): SEHNR, FQNEAQ (reference sequence). With 4 bases removed from V and 8 bases from J, the gap between germline ends came to 11 bases. The CDR3 runs 12 residues. In DNA form, the CDR3 reads TGTGCCAGCAGCTCATACAGGGTAGAAGCTTTCTTT. It specifies CASSSYRVEAFF.

The chain combines TRBV7-3 with TRBJ2-1; weak D call: TRBD2 (6 bases). The CDR3 sequence is 16 residues long. Germline CDR1 reads SGHTA; CDR2 reads FQGTGA. With 1 base removed from V and 6 bases from J, the gap between germline ends came to 16 bases. Here the CDR3 DNA reads TGTGCCAGCAGCTTAATGTTGGCGGGATCTTTCAATGAGCAGTTCTTC. It codes for CASSLMLAGSFNEQFF.

The chain carries TRBV28 and TRBJ2-3; D remains ambiguous. V gave up 8 bases and J gave up 2 bases, with 8 bases separating them. Germline values: CDR1 MDHEN, CDR2 SYDVKM. The length of the CDR3 is 12 residues. CDR3 amino acids: CASAIYTDTQYF. The CDR3 coding sequence is TGTGCCAGCGCAATCTACACAGATACGCAGTATTTT.

J is TRBJ2-2 and V is TRBV7-3, with D maybe TRBD1 (5 bases). CDR3 length equals 16 residues. CDR1 and CDR2 (germline): SGHTA, FQGTGA. V lost 2 bases and J 0 bases, leaving 10 bases between the germline ends. For the CDR3, the DNA is TGTGCCAGCAGCTTATCCGTGACAGCGAACACCGGGGAGCTGTTTTTT. Translating it yields CASSLSVTANTGELFF.

The gene calls are TRBV27 and TRBJ2-7, with a possible D match to TRBD2 (6 bases). Germline-derived CDR1 and CDR2 are MNHEY and SMNVEV (reference sequence). The V end lost 2 bases, the J end lost 1 base, and 12 bases lay between the germline ends. The CDR3 covers 15 residues. The CDR3 coding sequence is TGTGCCAGCAGTTTACTGGGACTTAATTCCTACGAGCAGTACTTC. Its translation: CASSLLGLNSYEQYF.

The V gene is TRBV28, the J gene TRBJ1-2; 10 nucleotides align to TRBD1. The CDR3 runs 13 residues. CDR1 is MDHEN and CDR2 is SYDVKM in the germline V gene. V was pared by 10 bases and J by 3 bases, with 5 bases of the junction left unmatched. Written as DNA, the CDR3 is TGTGCCACTTGGGACAGGGGTGACTATGGCTACACCTTC. It specifies CATWDRGDYGYTF.

The chain employs TRBV2 and TRBJ2-1, with 14 bases fitting TRBD2. The J segment lost 7 bases and the V segment lost 3 bases, leaving 17 bases of the junction unmatched. CDR3 length: 20 amino acids. Germline CDR1 and CDR2: SNHLY and FYNNEI. This CDR3 is CASSDLPGLAGVSTWNEQFF. The CDR3 nucleotides read TGTGCCAGCAGTGATCTTCCGGGACTAGCGGGAGTTTCCACCTGGAATGAGCAGTTCTTC.